Here is one T cell receptor (beta chain) with its context. Its antigen is not known. This sample was taken from a study of Ad26.COV2.S vaccination and SARS-CoV-2 variants. Germline V gives CDR1 MGHDK, CDR2 SYGVNS. This CDR3 is built from 15 residues. The J segment lost 6 bases and the V segment lost 3 bases, leaving 3 bases of the junction unmatched. Stated treatment: around 19 received Ad26.COV2.S at low or high dose, single or two shots; about 5 received placebo; per-sample allocation not given. Each sample was drawn 63 days after the first injection (of vaccine or placebo). Measured with immunoSEQ multiplex PCR; TCRdb has only the in-frame clones, and not every one. Among hundreds of thousands of clones listed, over 80% were seen once. Study findings and constraints: Spike-specific TCR breadth was greater after Ad26.COV2.S than placebo.

This material consisted of peripheral blood, taken in a trial of Ad26.COV2.S vaccine versus placebo. The V gene is TRBV25-1, the J gene TRBJ1-6; the match to TRBD1 covers 9 bases. The origin of this receptor is a person aged 18-60 years who received the Ad26.COV2.S COVID-19 vaccine or a placebo. The CDR3 loop is CASSDDRGTNSPLHF. CDR3 in DNA: TGTGCCAGCAGTGACGACAGGGGGACTAATTCACCCCTCCACTTT.